What follows describes a single TCR beta chain. What it binds is unknown. Mismatch repair deficiency was confirmed in all patients, by PCR or immunohistochemistry. TCRs were sequenced from a few patients responding to pembrolizumab. This sample was included in a study of PD-1 blockade in mismatch repair-deficient tumors. As for the study in general: Enrolled about 2013-2016, patients had progressing, pretreated mismatch repair-deficient cancers of 12 types.

Overall study results and limits: After pembrolizumab, tumor-resident clones rose rapidly, then generally contracted before radiologic responses.

The CDR3 has 13 residues. Germline V gene sequence: CDR1 SGHTA, CDR2 FQGNSA. The V end was cut by 1 base, the J end by 8 bases, with 8 bases between. Sequenced by immunoSEQ multiplex PCR; TCRdb stores in-frame clones only, minus some. This sample has under 150,000 clones, with more than 85% found just once. The sample was peripheral blood, taken 44 weeks after starting pembrolizumab. J is TRBJ2-2 and V is TRBV7-2; D uncertain. The sequence came from an adult with mismatch repair-deficient cancer. This CDR3 is CASSLVREGELFF. The DNA for the CDR3 is TGTGCCAGCAGCTTAGTTAGGGAAGGGGAGCTGTTTTTT.